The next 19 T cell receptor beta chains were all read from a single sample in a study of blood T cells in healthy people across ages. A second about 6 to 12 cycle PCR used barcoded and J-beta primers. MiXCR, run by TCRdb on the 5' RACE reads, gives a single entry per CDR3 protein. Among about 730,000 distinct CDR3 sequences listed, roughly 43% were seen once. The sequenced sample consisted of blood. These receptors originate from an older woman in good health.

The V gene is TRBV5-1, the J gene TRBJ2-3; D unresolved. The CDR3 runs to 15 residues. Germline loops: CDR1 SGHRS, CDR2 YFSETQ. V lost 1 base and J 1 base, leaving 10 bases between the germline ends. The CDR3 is CASSLRATGTDTQYF. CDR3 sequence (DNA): TGCGCCAGCAGCTTGAGGGCGACCGGCACAGATACGCAGTATTTT. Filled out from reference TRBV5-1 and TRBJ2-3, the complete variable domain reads KAGVTQTPRYLIKTRGQQVTLSCSPISGHRSVSWYQQTPGQGLQFLFEYFSETQRNKGNFPGRFSGRQFSNSRSEMNVSTLELGDSALYLCASSLRATGTDTQYFGPGTRLTVL.

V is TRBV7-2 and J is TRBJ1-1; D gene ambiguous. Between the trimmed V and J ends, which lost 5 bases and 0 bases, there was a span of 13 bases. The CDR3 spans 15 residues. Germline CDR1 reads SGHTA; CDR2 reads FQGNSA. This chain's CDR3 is CASSQDLGLNTEAFF. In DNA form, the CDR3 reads TGTGCCAGCAGCCAAGACTTAGGACTGAACACTGAAGCTTTCTTT.

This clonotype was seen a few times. CDR3 protein: CASSLERATGAAETQYF. The DNA for the CDR3 is TGTGCCAGCAGCTTAGAAAGAGCGACAGGGGCAGCGGAGACCCAGTACTTC. The V gene is TRBV7-9, the J gene TRBJ2-5; 8 positions match TRBD1. The CDR3 length is 17 residues. Germline-derived CDR1 and CDR2 are SEHNR and FQNEAQ (reference sequence). V trimming: 1 base; J trimming: 5 bases; junction bases outside the gene matches: 12. Together with reference TRBV7-9 and TRBJ2-5, the CDR3 gives the full variable domain: DTGVSQNPRHKITKRGQNVTFRCDPISEHNRLYWYRQTLGQGPEFLTYFQNEAQLEKSRLLSDRFSAERPKGSFSTLEIQRTEQGDSAMYLCASSLERATGAAETQYFGPGTRLLVL.

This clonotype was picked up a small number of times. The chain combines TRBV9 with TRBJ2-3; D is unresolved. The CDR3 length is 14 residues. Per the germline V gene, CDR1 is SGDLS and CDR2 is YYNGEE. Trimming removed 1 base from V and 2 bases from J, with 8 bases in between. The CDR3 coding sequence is TGTGCCAGCAGCGTAACAGAATACACAGATACGCAGTATTTT. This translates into CASSVTEYTDTQYF.

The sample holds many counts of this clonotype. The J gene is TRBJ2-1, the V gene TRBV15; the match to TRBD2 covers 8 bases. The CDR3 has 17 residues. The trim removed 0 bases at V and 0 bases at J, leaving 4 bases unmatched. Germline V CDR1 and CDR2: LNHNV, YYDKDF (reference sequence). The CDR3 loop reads CATSREAGVSSYNEQFF. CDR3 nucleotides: TGTGCCACCAGCAGAGAAGCGGGAGTGAGCTCCTACAATGAGCAGTTCTTC. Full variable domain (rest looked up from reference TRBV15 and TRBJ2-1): DAMVIQNPRYQVTQFGKPVTLSCSQTLNHNVMYWYQQKSSQAPKLLFHYYDKDFNNEADTPDNFQSRRPNTSFCFLDIRSPGLGDTAMYLCATSREAGVSSYNEQFFGPGTRLTVL.

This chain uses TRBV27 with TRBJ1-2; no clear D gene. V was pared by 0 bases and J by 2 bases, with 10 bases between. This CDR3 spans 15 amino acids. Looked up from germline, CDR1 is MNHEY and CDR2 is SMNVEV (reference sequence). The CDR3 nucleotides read TGTGCCAGCAGTTTATCGCCCCCCTCGAACTATGGCTACACCTTC. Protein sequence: CASSLSPPSNYGYTF.

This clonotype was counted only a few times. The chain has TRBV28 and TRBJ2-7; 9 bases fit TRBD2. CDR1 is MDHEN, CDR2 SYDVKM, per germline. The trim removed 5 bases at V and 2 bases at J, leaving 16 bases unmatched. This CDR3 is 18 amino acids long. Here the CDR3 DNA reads TGTGCCAGCAGTAGCCCATTGGGAGTTAGCGGGAGCCCCTACGAGCAGTACTTC. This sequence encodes CASSSPLGVSGSPYEQYF.

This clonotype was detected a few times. The CDR3, as DNA: TGCAGTGCTAGAGCGTGGGGTCGCCACAATGAGCAGTTCTTC. This encodes CSARAWGRHNEQFF. The V gene is TRBV20-1, the J gene TRBJ2-1; D not certain. The CDR3 covers 14 residues. Germline CDR1 reads DFQATT; CDR2 reads SNEGSKA (reference sequence). Trimming removed 1 base at V and 5 bases at J, with 12 bases between.

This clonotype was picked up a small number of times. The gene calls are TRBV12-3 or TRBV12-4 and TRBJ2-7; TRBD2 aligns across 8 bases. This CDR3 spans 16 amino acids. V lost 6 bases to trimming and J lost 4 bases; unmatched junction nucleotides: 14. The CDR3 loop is CASSPGGFGRGYEQYF. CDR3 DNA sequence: TGTGCCAGCAGCCCTGGGGGATTCGGGAGGGGGTACGAGCAGTACTTC.

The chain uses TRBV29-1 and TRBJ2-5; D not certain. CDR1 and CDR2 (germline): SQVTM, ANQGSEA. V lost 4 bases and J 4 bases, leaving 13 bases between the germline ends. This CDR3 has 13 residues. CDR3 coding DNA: TGCAGCGTTGTCCCGGGTCCCAGAGAGACCCAGTACTTC. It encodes CSVVPGPRETQYF.

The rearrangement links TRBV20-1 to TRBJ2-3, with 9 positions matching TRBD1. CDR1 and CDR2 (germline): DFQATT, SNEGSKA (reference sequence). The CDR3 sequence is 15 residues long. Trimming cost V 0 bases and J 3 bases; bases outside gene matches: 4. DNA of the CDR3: TGCAGTGCTAGAGACCTAGGGACAGGGACAGATACGCAGTATTTT. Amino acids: CSARDLGTGTDTQYF.

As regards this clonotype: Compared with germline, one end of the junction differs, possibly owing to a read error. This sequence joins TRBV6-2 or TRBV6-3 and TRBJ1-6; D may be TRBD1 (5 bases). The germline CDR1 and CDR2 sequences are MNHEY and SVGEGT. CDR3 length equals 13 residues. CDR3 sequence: CTSRQHNNSPPHF. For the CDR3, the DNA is TGTACCAGCAGACAGCACAATAATTCACCCCCCCACTTT.

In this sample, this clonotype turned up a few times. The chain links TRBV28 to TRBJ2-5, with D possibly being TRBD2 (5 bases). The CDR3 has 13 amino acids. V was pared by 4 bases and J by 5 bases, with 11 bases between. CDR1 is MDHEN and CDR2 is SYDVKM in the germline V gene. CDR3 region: CASSSQLVETQYF. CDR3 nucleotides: TGTGCCAGCAGTTCACAACTAGTGGAGACCCAGTACTTC.

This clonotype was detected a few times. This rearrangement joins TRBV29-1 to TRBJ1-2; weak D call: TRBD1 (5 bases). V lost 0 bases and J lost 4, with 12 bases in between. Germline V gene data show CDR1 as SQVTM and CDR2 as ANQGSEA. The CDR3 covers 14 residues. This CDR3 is CSVEEDSQRYGYTF. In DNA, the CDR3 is TGCAGCGTTGAAGAAGACAGCCAACGCTATGGCTACACCTTC.

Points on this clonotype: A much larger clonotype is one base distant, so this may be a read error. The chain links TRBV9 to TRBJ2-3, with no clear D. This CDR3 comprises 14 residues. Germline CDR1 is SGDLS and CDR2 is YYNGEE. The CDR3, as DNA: TGTGCCAACAGCGTAGGGTTTAGCACAGATACGCAGTATTTT. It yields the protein CANSVGFSTDTQYF.

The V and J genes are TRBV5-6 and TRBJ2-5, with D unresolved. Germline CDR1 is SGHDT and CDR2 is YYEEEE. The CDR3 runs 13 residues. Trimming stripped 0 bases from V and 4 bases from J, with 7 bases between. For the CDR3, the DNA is TGTGCCAGCAGCTTGGCCAATCGAGAGACCCAGTACTTC. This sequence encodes CASSLANRETQYF.

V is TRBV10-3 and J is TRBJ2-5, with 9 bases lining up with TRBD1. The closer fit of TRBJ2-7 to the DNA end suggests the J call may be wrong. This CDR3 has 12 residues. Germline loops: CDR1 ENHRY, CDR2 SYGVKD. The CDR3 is CATWDRVNEQYF. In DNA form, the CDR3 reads TGTGCCACCTGGGACAGGGTCAACGAGCAGTACTTC.

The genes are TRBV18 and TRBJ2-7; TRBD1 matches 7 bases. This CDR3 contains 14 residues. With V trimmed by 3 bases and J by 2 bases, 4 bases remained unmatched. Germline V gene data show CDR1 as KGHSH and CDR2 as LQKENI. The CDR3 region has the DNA TGTGCCAGCTCACCGACAGGGAATCCCTACGAGCAGTACTTC. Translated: CASSPTGNPYEQYF. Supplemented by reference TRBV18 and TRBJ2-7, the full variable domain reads NAGVMQNPRHLVRRRGQEARLRCSPMKGHSHVYWYRQLPEEGLKFMVYLQKENIIDESGMPKERFSAEFPKEGPSILRIQQVVRGDSAAYFCASSPTGNPYEQYFGPGTRLTVT.

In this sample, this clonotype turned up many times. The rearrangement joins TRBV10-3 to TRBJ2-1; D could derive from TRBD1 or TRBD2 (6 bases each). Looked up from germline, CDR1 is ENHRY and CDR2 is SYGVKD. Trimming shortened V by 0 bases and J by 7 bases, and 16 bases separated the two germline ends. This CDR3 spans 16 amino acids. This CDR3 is CAISESNGGERNEQFF. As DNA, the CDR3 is TGTGCCATCAGTGAGTCGAACGGGGGCGAAAGAAATGAGCAGTTCTTC.